These T cell receptor beta chains were read from a single sample in a study of T cell repertoires in cytomegalovirus infection. No antigen has been identified for these receptors. TCRdb processed the reads anew with MiXCR; each CDR3 protein has one entry. The sample consists of some 800,000 distinct CDR3 sequences, approximately 32% of them appearing once. The specimen comprised cultured CD8+ T cells from PBMCs, sampled from culture after CMV antigen stimulation. These receptors all come from a human donor in good health (CMV status not recorded). Some clones in this sample may be carry-over from other donors' samples. CDR3s leave out the opening cysteine and the closing phenylalanine or tryptophan. Each record gives: clone size, V gene, CDR3 protein. Expanded clones get a size class; other rows say once, few or many, or leave the size out.

>-|TRBV11-2
ASSLWAGSDYGYT
>-|TRBV6-4
ASSDSYRDTGELF
>-|TRBV9
ASSGELDGYDYGYT
>few|TRBV7-6
ASSDTGTGGNEQF
>few|TRBV4-1
ASSQPGGIEQF
>many|TRBV7-9
ASSLDQLEPQH
>few|TRBV6-5
ASSYSRTAHNEKLF
>-|TRBV4-1
ASSQENTAGGYYEQY
>many|TRBV12-3/TRBV12-4
ASSLGTVEQY
>few|TRBV7-8
ASSLALYSYNEQF
>-|TRBV7-6
ASSPRTTRTSGGLEQF
>-|TRBV6-1
ASSLEYYDDQF
>few|TRBV29-1
SVDSGEETQY
>once|TRBV3-1
ASSQSLTGGWYYGYT
>-|TRBV6-4
ASSLSGGRDNEQF
>-|TRBV27
ASSLTTGGVQF
>-|TRBV7-7
ASSLGIGGWDEQF
>many|TRBV7-9
ASSHTTGTTNEKLF
>-|TRBV2
ASSDLAVQETQY
>few|TRBV28
ASSFPIWGMTNEKLF
>few|TRBV14
ASSQRRGGGNEQF
>few|TRBV4-1
ASSQSISGALRGEQF
>-|TRBV11-3
ASSSISGGSSYNEQF
>-|TRBV4-1
ASSLRPGTGGFGEQY
>few|TRBV19
ASSISWGYT
>-|TRBV13
ASSPPGGDRDYGYT
>few|TRBV6-1
ASSEPSTGVPYNEQF
>-|TRBV25-1
ASSEGEPPVYEQY
>-|TRBV27
ASSLSLRSWEISYNSPLH
>few|TRBV27
ASSKQGEVTEAF
>-|TRBV7-2
ASGGFLDEQF
>many|TRBV7-6
ASSLMGTASYEQY
>-|TRBV5-6
ASGRTAGNTIY
>-|TRBV14
ASSQDWTDNEQF
>few|TRBV12-3/TRBV12-4
ASSLSSWTSDTQY
>-|TRBV7-6
ASSLSRAGIGETQY
>-|TRBV6-5
ASSYSGWGGNTGELF
>-|TRBV11-3
ASSKQRLAGEQF
>many|TRBV7-9
ASSSEVGPKSLTQY
>many|TRBV7-2
ASSAIGLNYRGANYGYT
>many|TRBV7-6
ASSLSQGRTDTQY